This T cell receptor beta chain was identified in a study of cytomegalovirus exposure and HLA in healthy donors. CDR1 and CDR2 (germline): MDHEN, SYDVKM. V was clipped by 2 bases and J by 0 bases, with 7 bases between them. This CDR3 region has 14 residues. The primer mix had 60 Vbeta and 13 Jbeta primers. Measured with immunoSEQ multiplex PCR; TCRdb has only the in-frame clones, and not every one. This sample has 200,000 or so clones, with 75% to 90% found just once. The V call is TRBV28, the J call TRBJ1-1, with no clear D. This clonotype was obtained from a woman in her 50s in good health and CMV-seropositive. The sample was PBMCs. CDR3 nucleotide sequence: TGTGCCAGCAGTTTAGCAGATTTGAACACTGAAGCTTTCTTT. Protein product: CASSLADLNTEAFF.